This T cell receptor (beta chain) was observed in a study of neurological immune-mediated disorders. Individuals who volunteered at a blood bank located in Maryland, USA, made up the group of healthy controls. TCRdb analysed the 5' RACE reads with MiXCR anew, one entry per CDR3 protein. The sample records roughly 80,000 distinct CDR3 sequences, about a tenth being singletons. This clonotype has at least ten counts. The TCR sequence derives from a man aged 35-49 years in good health. What was sequenced was PBMCs.

DNA of the CDR3: TGTGCCAGCAGTTCCTACGGCATCCCAAGGAGGGACACTGAAGCTTTCTTT. This encodes CASSSYGIPRRDTEAFF. The chain has TRBV27 and TRBJ1-1; D is unresolved. The CDR3 is 17 residues long. Trimming took 4 bases from V and 3 from J, leaving 21 bases between them. CDR1 and CDR2 from the germline V gene are MNHEY and SMNVEV (reference sequence).